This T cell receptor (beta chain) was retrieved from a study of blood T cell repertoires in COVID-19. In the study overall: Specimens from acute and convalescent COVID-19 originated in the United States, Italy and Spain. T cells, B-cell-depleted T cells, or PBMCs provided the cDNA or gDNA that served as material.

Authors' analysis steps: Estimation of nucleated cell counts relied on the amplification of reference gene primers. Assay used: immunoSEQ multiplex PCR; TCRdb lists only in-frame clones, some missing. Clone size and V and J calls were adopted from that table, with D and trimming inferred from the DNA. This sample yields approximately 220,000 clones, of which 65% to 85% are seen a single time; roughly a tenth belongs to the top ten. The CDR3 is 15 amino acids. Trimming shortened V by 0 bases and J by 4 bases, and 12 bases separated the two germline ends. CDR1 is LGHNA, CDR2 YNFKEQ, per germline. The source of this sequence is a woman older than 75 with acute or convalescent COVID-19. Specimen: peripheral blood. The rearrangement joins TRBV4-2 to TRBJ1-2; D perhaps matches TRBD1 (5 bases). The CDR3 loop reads CASSQEGRAIYGYTF. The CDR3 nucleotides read TGTGCCAGCAGCCAAGAGGGCAGGGCCATCTATGGCTACACCTTC.